This is a list of T cell receptor beta chains from one sample in a study of chemoradiotherapy in HPV16-positive cancers. Some clones are missing from TCRdb's copy, which holds only in-frame ones; the method was immunoSEQ multiplex PCR. The sample holds 8,200 or so clones, nearly 90% seen once. The sequencing here drew on tumor tissue, taken from a patient who underwent chemoradiotherapy. Source of these receptors: a human donor with HPV-associated anogenital cancer. Both conserved end residues are part of each CDR3. Fields, in order: D gene, J gene, V gene, clone size, CDR3 protein, CDR3 DNA. D genes are given only for firm matches. A clone size is listed for some rows: how often the clone was seen (once, few, many), or a class if it is expanded.

>-|TRBJ2-1|TRBV23-1|-
CANTAKVATNNEQFF
TGCGCCAACACGGCTAAGGTCGCGACTAACAATGAGCAGTTCTTC
>-|TRBJ1-1|TRBV5-1|-
CASSLRGFGTDTEAFF
TGCGCCAGCAGCTTGAGGGGGTTCGGGACGGACACTGAAGCTTTCTTT
>TRBD1|TRBJ1-6|TRBV11-3|-
CASSLDRGNSPLHF
TGTGCCAGCAGCTTGGACAGGGGAAATTCACCCCTCCACTTT
>TRBD2|TRBJ2-7|TRBV29-1|-
CSVRLAGLYEQYF
TGCAGCGTACGACTAGCGGGCCTCTACGAGCAGTACTTC
>-|TRBJ1-1|TRBV5-1|once
CASSSATLKGTEAFF
TGCGCCAGCAGCTCCGCGACATTAAAGGGGACTGAAGCTTTCTTT
>-|TRBJ2-4|TRBV4-2|-
CASSQDLLGAKNIQYF
TGTGCCAGCAGCCAAGATCTCCTGGGAGCCAAAAACATTCAGTACTTC
>TRBD2|TRBJ2-3|TRBV5-5|-
CASSARPGTSGTDTQYF
TGTGCCAGCAGCGCCCGCCCCGGGACTAGCGGCACAGATACGCAGTATTTT
>-|TRBJ2-3|TRBV10-3|-
CAISRTEGPNTQYF
TGTGCCATCAGCCGGACGGAGGGCCCAAATACGCAGTATTTT
>-|TRBJ2-1|TRBV6-6|-
CASSYSWGRGNNEQFF
TGTGCCAGCAGTTACTCGTGGGGGAGGGGGAACAATGAGCAGTTCTTC
>-|TRBJ2-5|TRBV30|-
CAHLGGLETQYF
TGTGCCCACTTGGGAGGATTGGAGACCCAGTACTTC
>TRBD1|TRBJ1-1|TRBV6-6|-
CASSILDRDTEAFF
TGTGCCAGCAGCATTCTCGACAGGGACACTGAAGCTTTCTTT
>TRBD2|TRBJ2-7|TRBV6-6|-
CASSSMGLAGNEQYF
TGTGCCAGCAGTTCCATGGGACTAGCGGGGAACGAGCAGTACTTC